Following are 32 T cell receptor beta chains from one sample sequenced in a study of shared clonotypes between healthy human individuals. Repertoires were generated with immunoSEQ multiplex PCR, while TCRdb's copy carries only in-frame clones and drops some. The table records approximately 1.4 million clones, 95% to 99% of them present only once. Material: naive CD4+ T cells sorted from blood. Subset given: CD45RA+ positively selected. These receptors were taken from a man aged 30 to 45 in good health.

The chain uses TRBV29-1 and TRBJ1-4, with 9 bases that match TRBD1. CDR3 size: 12 residues. Germline CDR1 is SQVTM and CDR2 is ANQGSEA. The V segment lost 4 bases and the J segment 10 bases; nucleotides outside the gene matches: 4. The DNA for the CDR3 is TGCAGCGTTGTGGGACAGGGCGGAAAACTGTTTTTT. Amino acid sequence: CSVVGQGGKLFF. Full variable domain (rest looked up from reference TRBV29-1 and TRBJ1-4): SAVISQKPSRDICQRGTSLTIQCQVDSQVTMMFWYRQQPGQSLTLIATANQGSEATYESGFVIDKFPISRPNLTFSTLTVSNMSPEDSSIYLCSVVGQGGKLFFGSGTQLSVL.

Of note for this clone: Other DNA sequences from this sample encode an identical CDR3 as well. This chain uses TRBV19 with TRBJ2-3; perhaps D is TRBD1 or TRBD2 (5 bases each). Germline V gene data show CDR1 as LNHDA and CDR2 as SQIVND (reference sequence). This CDR3 spans 13 amino acids. Trimming stripped 3 bases from V and 3 bases from J, with 7 bases between. DNA for the CDR3: TGTGCCAGTAGTATCTGGGGGACAGATACGCAGTATTTT. The encoded protein is CASSIWGTDTQYF. The entire variable domain, with the rest obtained from reference TRBV19 and TRBJ2-3, is as follows: DGGITQSPKYLFRKEGQNVTLSCEQNLNHDAMYWYRQDPGQGLRLIYYSQIVNDFQKGDIAEGYSVSREKKESFPLTVTSAQKNPTAFYLCASSIWGTDTQYFGPGTRLTVL.

The chain employs TRBV19 and TRBJ2-1, with D perhaps TRBD1 (5 bases). Trimming cost V 7 bases and J 4 bases, with 17 bases left between them. CDR1 is LNHDA and CDR2 is SQIVND in the germline V gene (reference sequence). This CDR3 has 15 residues. CDR3 DNA: TGTGCCAGTATGACCCGCAGGGTAGGGTACAATGAGCAGTTCTTC. It encodes CASMTRRVGYNEQFF. Full variable domain (missing parts from reference TRBV19 and TRBJ2-1): DGGITQSPKYLFRKEGQNVTLSCEQNLNHDAMYWYRQDPGQGLRLIYYSQIVNDFQKGDIAEGYSVSREKKESFPLTVTSAQKNPTAFYLCASMTRRVGYNEQFFGPGTRLTVL.

The rearrangement joins TRBV6-5 to TRBJ2-7; 8 positions agree with TRBD2. The V gene end was trimmed by 6 bases and the J gene end by 0 bases; junction bases not matched to a gene: 7. The CDR3 is 15 residues long. CDR1 MNHEY and CDR2 SVGAGI come from the germline V gene. The CDR3, as DNA: TGTGCCAGCAGCCTTAGCGGGGTTGGCTCCTACGAGCAGTACTTC. Amino acid sequence: CASSLSGVGSYEQYF.

This clone was observed once. This rearrangement joins TRBV5-1 to TRBJ2-2; the match to TRBD1 covers 7 bases. CDR1 and CDR2 (germline): SGHRS, YFSETQ. This CDR3 has 15 residues. With V trimmed by 6 bases and J by 3 bases, 8 bases remained unmatched. The CDR3 DNA reads as TGCGCCAGCACGTACATGACAGGGCACACCGGGGAGCTGTTTTTT. It translates to CASTYMTGHTGELFF.

The rearrangement joins TRBV6-5 to TRBJ2-7; possible D gene TRBD1, 6 bases. Germline lookup yields CDR1 MNHEY and CDR2 SVGAGI. The ends were cut back, 8 bases at V and 4 bases at J, with 15 bases in the middle. The CDR3 is made up of 13 amino acids. The CDR3 region is CASGRQERYEQYF. CDR3 bases: TGTGCCAGCGGTCGACAGGAGCGATACGAGCAGTACTTC.

The chain combines TRBV5-8 with TRBJ1-5; D unclear. The ends were cut back, 0 bases at V and 5 bases at J, with 18 bases in the middle. This CDR3 region has 17 residues. Germline lookup yields CDR1 SGHTS and CDR2 YDEGEE. The CDR3 loop is CASSLAFLRAGDQPQHF. The CDR3, as DNA: TGTGCCAGCAGCTTGGCCTTTCTTAGGGCCGGGGATCAGCCCCAGCATTTT.

V is TRBV20-1 and J is TRBJ1-2; no definite D call. V shed 3 bases and J shed 4 bases, with 6 bases lying between them. Germline CDR1 reads DFQATT; CDR2 reads SNEGSKA (reference sequence). There are 11 residues in the CDR3. CDR3 amino acids: CSARTSYGYTF. CDR3 nucleotide sequence: TGCAGTGCTAGGACCAGCTATGGCTACACCTTC.

The chain combines TRBV5-1 with TRBJ2-3; unclear D gene. The germline V gene has CDR1 SGHRS and CDR2 YFSETQ. This CDR3 has 14 residues. The V end lost 4 bases, the J end lost 2 bases, and 11 bases lay between the germline ends. The CDR3 coding sequence is TGCGCCAGCAGCATAGACACGTTCACAGATACGCAGTATTTT. Protein product: CASSIDTFTDTQYF. The whole variable domain, remainder taken from reference TRBV5-1 and TRBJ2-3, is KAGVTQTPRYLIKTRGQQVTLSCSPISGHRSVSWYQQTPGQGLQFLFEYFSETQRNKGNFPGRFSGRQFSNSRSEMNVSTLELGDSALYLCASSIDTFTDTQYFGPGTRLTVL.

In nucleotides, the CDR3 is TGTGCCAGCAGCCTGAGGGACGGCCTCTCCTACGAGCAGTACTTC. Its protein is CASSLRDGLSYEQYF. V gene TRBV7-9 combines with J gene TRBJ2-7; D possibly uses TRBD1 or TRBD2 (5 bases each). In germline, CDR1 is SEHNR, CDR2 FQNEAQ (reference sequence). Trimming removed 5 bases from V and 0 bases from J, with 14 bases in between. There are 15 residues in the CDR3. Using reference TRBV7-9 and TRBJ2-7 for the parts outside the CDR3, the full variable domain is DTGVSQNPRHKITKRGQNVTFRCDPISEHNRLYWYRQTLGQGPEFLTYFQNEAQLEKSRLLSDRFSAERPKGSFSTLEIQRTEQGDSAMYLCASSLRDGLSYEQYFGPGTRLTVT.

This chain links TRBV28 with TRBJ2-2, with a possible D match to TRBD2 (6 bases). This CDR3 is built from 16 residues. Trimming shortened V by 4 bases and J by 4 bases, and 16 bases separated the two germline ends. The germline V gene has CDR1 MDHEN and CDR2 SYDVKM. This CDR3 reads CASSSPSGLGTGELFF. CDR3 DNA: TGTGCCAGCAGTTCCCCGAGCGGGTTAGGCACCGGGGAGCTGTTTTTT.

The genes are TRBV15 and TRBJ2-7; no definite D call. Trimming left V 4 bases short and J 0 bases short, with 7 bases between. Germline V gene data show CDR1 as LNHNV and CDR2 as YYDKDF (reference sequence). The CDR3 consists of 13 residues. CDR3 sequence reads: CATSKGSSYEQYF. The CDR3 DNA reads TGTGCCACCAGCAAGGGAAGCTCCTACGAGCAGTACTTC.

This chain joins TRBV2 and TRBJ1-5, with D perhaps matching TRBD1 (6 bases). In germline, CDR1 is SNHLY, CDR2 FYNNEI. V was trimmed by 6 bases and J by 6 bases, leaving 21 bases between them. The CDR3 consists of 16 residues. The CDR3 spells CASRALGGGEGQPQHF. CDR3 nucleotide sequence: TGTGCCAGCAGAGCCTTAGGCGGGGGCGAGGGTCAGCCCCAGCATTTT.

The CDR3 here is CASSAWTSTSSYNEQFF. The CDR3 DNA reads TGTGCCAGCAGCGCCTGGACTAGCACGAGCTCCTACAATGAGCAGTTCTTC. This chain uses TRBV9 with TRBJ2-1, with 8 bases fitting TRBD2. With 3 bases clipped from V and 0 bases from J, the junction kept 8 bases outside the gene matches. CDR3 length equals 17 residues. Looked up from germline, CDR1 is SGDLS and CDR2 is YYNGEE.

The gene calls are TRBV30 and TRBJ2-6; D remains unclear. Deletions cut 4 bases from V and 1 base from J, with 8 bases between. The CDR3 spans 14 residues. The germline CDR1 and CDR2 sequences are GTSNPN and SVGIG (reference sequence). Here the CDR3 DNA reads TGTGCCTGGACGACAACGTCTGGGGCCAACGTCCTGACTTTC. Translated, it gives CAWTTTSGANVLTF.

The rearrangement links TRBV11-2 to TRBJ2-3; TRBD2 aligns across 16 bases. This CDR3 is 18 amino acids long. CDR1 and CDR2 from the germline V gene are SGHAT and FQNNGV. V shed 7 bases and J 0 bases; nucleotides not matched to a gene: 7. The CDR3 is CASTGTSGRGASTDTQYF. CDR3 DNA: TGTGCCAGCACCGGGACTAGCGGGAGGGGGGCTAGCACAGATACGCAGTATTTT. The full variable domain, its missing parts supplied by reference TRBV11-2 and TRBJ2-3, is EAGVAQSPRYKIIEKRQSVAFWCNPISGHATLYWYQQILGQGPKLLIQFQNNGVVDDSQLPKDRFSAERLKGVDSTLKIQPAKLEDSAVYLCASTGTSGRGASTDTQYFGPGTRLTVL.

This clone occurred once. The gene calls are TRBV5-1 and TRBJ2-7; possible D gene TRBD1, 6 bases. This CDR3 has 14 amino acids. Per germline, CDR1 SGHRS and CDR2 YFSETQ. The V and J ends lost 2 bases and 2 bases respectively, with 11 bases between them. The CDR3 DNA reads TGCGCCAGCAGCTTTCGGGACACCACCTACGAGCAGTACTTC. This gives the protein CASSFRDTTYEQYF.

The chain recombines TRBV11-2 with TRBJ1-3; no reliable D call. Trimming took 2 bases from V and 2 from J, leaving 7 bases between them. The CDR3 is 14 amino acids. Germline V gives CDR1 SGHAT, CDR2 FQNNGV. In nucleotides, the CDR3 is TGTGCCAGCAGCTTAACCGACCCTGGAAACACCATATATTTT. Translating gives CASSLTDPGNTIYF.

The rearrangement joins TRBV19 to TRBJ1-2; 9 bases are shared with TRBD1. Unmatched junction bases numbered 9, after V lost 7 bases and J lost 0 bases. Germline V gene sequence: CDR1 LNHDA, CDR2 SQIVND (reference sequence). CDR3 size: 16 residues. CDR3 bases: TGTGCCAGTACTATGGACAGGGGTCCTGCTAACTATGGCTACACCTTC. It encodes CASTMDRGPANYGYTF.

This rearrangement joins TRBV2 to TRBJ1-1, with D possibly matching TRBD1 (6 bases). Trimming took off 4 bases at V and 6 bases at J, with 18 bases between the two ends. Germline V lookup: CDR1 SNHLY, CDR2 FYNNEI. The CDR3 covers 15 residues. This CDR3 reads CASSVRAGKGAEAFF. The CDR3, as DNA: TGTGCCAGCAGTGTTCGAGCAGGGAAGGGGGCTGAAGCTTTCTTT.

The chain employs TRBV18 and TRBJ2-1; the match to TRBD2 covers 12 bases. The CDR3 sequence is 17 residues long. V shed 5 bases, J shed 8 bases, and the junction held 13 bases outside the gene matches. Germline V CDR1 and CDR2: KGHSH, LQKENI. This CDR3 reads CASSYTGGTSGLHEQFF. CDR3 nucleotides: TGTGCCAGCTCATACACCGGCGGGACTAGCGGGTTACATGAGCAGTTCTTC.

V is TRBV28 and J is TRBJ2-7; D might be TRBD1 or TRBD2, each matching 5 bases. V was clipped by 8 bases and J by 6 bases, with 5 bases between them. The length of the CDR3 is 9 residues. Germline V gene sequence: CDR1 MDHEN, CDR2 SYDVKM. The CDR3 nucleotides read TGTGCCAGCGGGGGCGAGCAGTACTTC. This translates into CASGGEQYF.

The chain couples TRBV18 to TRBJ2-7; TRBD1 is a possible D gene (5 bases). Trimming took off 4 bases at V and 1 base at J, with 8 bases between the two ends. The CDR3 sequence is 13 residues long. Germline lookup yields CDR1 KGHSH and CDR2 LQKENI. The chain's CDR3 is CASSQGPSYEQYF. The DNA for the CDR3 is TGTGCCAGCTCACAGGGGCCTTCCTACGAGCAGTACTTC.

The chain links TRBV2 to TRBJ1-2; D remains ambiguous. The CDR3 is 14 residues long. V was cut by 4 bases and J by 2 bases, with 11 bases left in between. Looked up from germline, CDR1 is SNHLY and CDR2 is FYNNEI. CDR3 sequence: CASSVHAGNYGYTF. The CDR3 DNA is TGTGCCAGCAGTGTCCATGCCGGGAACTATGGCTACACCTTC.

The CDR3 region is CASSLTSGNLGGSQYF. DNA of the CDR3: TGTGCCAGCAGCTTGACTAGCGGGAACCTCGGGGGATCGCAGTATTTT. This sequence joins TRBV7-8 and TRBJ2-3, with 11 positions matching TRBD2. After removal of 3 bases from V and 10 bases from J, the junction contained 12 bases not matched to a gene. This CDR3 spans 16 amino acids. Germline V gene lookup returns CDR1 SGHVS and CDR2 FQNEAQ.

This clone is a singleton in its sample. This sequence joins TRBV5-1 and TRBJ2-3; TRBD1 agrees at 10 bases. Germline CDR1 is SGHRS and CDR2 is YFSETQ. The CDR3 length is 19 residues. V was pared by 4 bases and J by 0 bases, with 14 bases of the junction left unmatched. Here the CDR3 reads CASSAEPGQGTTSTDTQYF. The DNA for the CDR3 is TGCGCCAGCAGCGCCGAACCGGGACAGGGGACCACTAGCACAGATACGCAGTATTTT.

The CDR3 sequence is CASKREPSYEQYF. The CDR3 DNA reads TGTGCCAGTAAGCGGGAACCATCCTACGAGCAGTACTTC. The V gene is TRBV2, the J gene TRBJ2-7, with 7 bases lining up with TRBD2. The CDR3 spans 13 residues. With V trimmed by 9 bases and J by 1 base, 6 bases remained unmatched. Germline CDR1 reads SNHLY; CDR2 reads FYNNEI.

The V gene is TRBV6-5, the J gene TRBJ2-7, with D hard to call. Germline V gives CDR1 MNHEY, CDR2 SVGAGI. V dropped 4 bases and J dropped 1 base, with 11 bases sitting between them. This CDR3 spans 14 amino acids. This CDR3 reads CASSSGPRSYEQYF. The CDR3 DNA sequence: TGTGCCAGCAGTTCCGGACCTAGATCCTACGAGCAGTACTTC.

The rearrangement links TRBV19 to TRBJ2-2, with D perhaps matching TRBD2 (5 bases). The CDR3 loop spans 16 amino acids. Per germline, CDR1 LNHDA and CDR2 SQIVND (reference sequence). V was clipped by 6 bases and J by 7 bases, with 21 bases between them. In DNA form, the CDR3 reads TGTGCCAGTAGAAGGCCCGGAGGTTCGCGAGGCGGGGAGCTGTTTTTT. Translation gives CASRRPGGSRGGELFF.

J is TRBJ2-1 and V is TRBV14, with 11 bases matching TRBD1. The CDR3 spans 17 residues. The germline V gene has CDR1 SGHDN and CDR2 FVKESK. The trim removed 2 bases at V and 6 bases at J, leaving 9 bases unmatched. CDR3 in amino acids: CASSQYPRGQGGNEQFF. CDR3 coding DNA: TGTGCCAGCAGCCAATATCCACGGGGACAGGGGGGCAATGAGCAGTTCTTC.

The chain employs TRBV2 and TRBJ2-1, with 7 bases matching TRBD2. Germline CDR1 is SNHLY and CDR2 is FYNNEI. The CDR3 is 14 residues long. V lost 3 bases, J lost 6 bases, and 5 bases stayed unmatched. In nucleotides, the CDR3 is TGTGCCAGCAGTGATCTTGGGAGGGTCAATGAGCAGTTCTTC. This sequence encodes CASSDLGRVNEQFF.

The V call is TRBV4-3, the J call TRBJ1-2; D might be TRBD1 (6 bases). Germline V gene sequence: CDR1 LGHNA, CDR2 YSLEER. Trimming cost V 3 bases and J 7 bases, with 21 bases left between them. This CDR3 region has 16 residues. CDR3 in DNA: TGCGCCAGCAGCCAGTTCCTTAACGTGGGGGGCTTTGGCTACACCTTC. As protein: CASSQFLNVGGFGYTF.